What follows are 20 T cell receptor beta chains derived from one specimen sequenced in a study of shared clonotypes between healthy human individuals. Selected positively for CCR7 and CD45RO-negative, naive CD8 cells excluded terminally differentiated effector memory CD45RA+ cells. The assay was immunoSEQ multiplex PCR, and TCRdb's table has in-frame clones only and misses some. The sample records roughly 2.1 million clones, 90% to 95% being singletons. Sequenced sample: naive CD8+ T cells from PBMCs. These receptors came from a man aged 18 to 29 in good health. Some clones in this sample may be carry-over from other donors' samples.

The chain carries TRBV29-1 and TRBJ2-7; a weak D match, TRBD1 (6 bases). Trimming left V 7 bases short and J 0 bases short, with 13 bases between. The CDR3 runs to 13 residues. In germline, CDR1 is SQVTM, CDR2 ANQGSEA. The CDR3: CSGRGGDSYEQYF. In DNA form, the CDR3 reads TGCAGCGGAAGAGGGGGTGACTCCTACGAGCAGTACTTC.

The sample holds one count of this clone. The chain is built from TRBV6-1 and TRBJ1-2, with no clear D. CDR3 length equals 13 residues. CDR1 MNHNS and CDR2 SASEGT come from the germline V gene. V was shortened by 4 bases and J by 5 bases, with 11 bases between the two germline ends. The CDR3 DNA follows: TGTGCCAGCAGTGCGGCGGATACGTATGGCTACACCTTC. This gives the protein CASSAADTYGYTF.

The chain links TRBV4-1 to TRBJ1-5; no clear D gene. Trimming pared 0 bases from V and 4 bases from J, leaving 19 bases between. Germline CDR1 MGHRA, CDR2 YSYEKL. The CDR3 has 18 amino acids. The CDR3 is CASSQERGSAAPNQPQHF. CDR3 bases: TGCGCCAGCAGCCAAGAAAGAGGGTCGGCGGCGCCGAATCAGCCCCAGCATTTT.

The CDR3 sequence: CASSLFLGLAGVSGNTGELFF. The CDR3 DNA sequence: TGTGCCAGCAGTTTATTCCTGGGACTAGCGGGGGTGTCGGGAAACACCGGGGAGCTGTTTTTT. The V gene is TRBV27, the J gene TRBJ2-2, with 14 bases identical to TRBD2. From germline, CDR1 is MNHEY and CDR2 SMNVEV (reference sequence). The CDR3 consists of 21 residues. V trimming: 1 base; J trimming: 2 bases; junction bases outside the gene matches: 12.

The genes are TRBV28 and TRBJ2-7, with D possibly being TRBD2 (8 bases). Germline assignment: CDR1 MDHEN and CDR2 SYDVKM. V was pared by 5 bases and J by 3 bases, with 20 bases between. This CDR3 has 16 amino acids. CDR3 sequence: CASSPLPGGGGYEQYF. Written as DNA, the CDR3 is TGTGCCAGCAGTCCACTCCCGGGAGGGGGCGGCTACGAGCAGTACTTC.

The gene calls are TRBV6-8 and TRBJ2-5, with 7 bases fitting TRBD2. Unmatched junction bases numbered 4, after V lost 6 bases and J lost 0 bases. CDR3 length equals 14 residues. Germline V gene sequence: CDR1 MNHGY, CDR2 SAAAGT. The CDR3 reads CASSLGRDQETQYF. In DNA, the CDR3 is TGTGCCAGCAGCTTAGGGAGGGACCAAGAGACCCAGTACTTC.

The V call is TRBV29-1, the J call TRBJ2-1; 12 bases are a match to TRBD2. CDR1 is SQVTM, CDR2 ANQGSEA, per germline. With V trimmed by 0 bases and J by 7 bases, 7 bases remained unmatched. The CDR3 is made up of 16 amino acids. CDR3 region: CSVEDLGTSGWNEQFF. The CDR3 DNA follows: TGCAGCGTTGAAGATCTTGGGACTAGCGGGTGGAATGAGCAGTTCTTC.

This clone has only one observation. V usage is TRBV7-3 and J usage is TRBJ2-7; D is uncertain. Germline values: CDR1 SGHTA, CDR2 FQGTGA. The V end lost 5 bases, the J end lost 2 bases, and 28 bases lay between the germline ends. The CDR3 has 19 residues. The CDR3 sequence: CASSHPRVKPSTEAYEQYF. The CDR3 nucleotides read TGTGCCAGCAGCCACCCTCGGGTTAAGCCGTCCACGGAAGCCTACGAGCAGTACTTC.

V usage is TRBV28 and J usage is TRBJ1-5; D is perhaps TRBD1 (6 bases). This CDR3 contains 17 residues. Germline CDR1 reads MDHEN; CDR2 reads SYDVKM. V gave up 5 bases and J gave up 7 bases, with 24 bases separating them. CDR3 sequence: CASSTRAGQPPRQPQHF. DNA of the CDR3: TGTGCCAGCAGTACGCGGGCCGGACAGCCGCCTAGACAGCCCCAGCATTTT.

This clone was observed a few times. The rearrangement uses TRBV7-9 and TRBJ2-4, with 9 positions matching TRBD2. Trimming took 4 bases from V and 7 from J; bases not matched to a gene: 14. CDR3 length: 17 amino acids. Germline CDR1 reads SEHNR; CDR2 reads FQNEAQ (reference sequence). CDR3 sequence (DNA): TGTGCCAGCAGCTCCGACTATAGCGGGAGAGGGGCCAACATTCAGTACTTC. This translates into CASSSDYSGRGANIQYF.

The rearrangement joins TRBV15 to TRBJ1-3; a weak D match, TRBD1 (5 bases). Germline lookup yields CDR1 LNHNV and CDR2 YYDKDF (reference sequence). The V gene lost 4 bases and the J gene lost 3 bases, with 13 bases spanning the gap. CDR3 length equals 15 residues. CDR3 residues: CATSIPRGGGNTIYF. The CDR3 nucleotides read TGTGCCACCAGCATCCCAAGGGGAGGTGGAAACACCATATATTTT.

About this clone: Other DNA sequences in this sample translate to the same CDR3. V gene TRBV27 combines with J gene TRBJ2-7; D might be TRBD2 (5 bases). With 5 bases removed from V and 4 bases from J, the gap between germline ends came to 12 bases. Germline-derived CDR1 and CDR2 are MNHEY and SMNVEV (reference sequence). This CDR3 is built from 13 residues. The CDR3 region has the DNA TGTGCCAGCAGTCCCAGAGGACTGTACGAGCAGTACTTC. Amino acids: CASSPRGLYEQYF.

This clone has a single count. The chain employs TRBV14 and TRBJ2-7, with 9 bases matching TRBD2. V lost 4 bases, J lost 6 bases, and 13 bases stayed unmatched. Germline V gives CDR1 SGHDN, CDR2 FVKESK. The CDR3 consists of 16 residues. CDR3 region: CASSREGRAGGGEQYF. The CDR3 DNA follows: TGTGCCAGCAGCCGGGAAGGGAGAGCGGGAGGTGGCGAGCAGTACTTC.

The rearrangement uses TRBV4-1 and TRBJ2-3; TRBD1 is a possible D gene (6 bases). Germline V gene data show CDR1 as MGHRA and CDR2 as YSYEKL. V was trimmed by 0 bases and J by 2 bases, leaving 12 bases between them. This CDR3 has 16 residues. DNA of the CDR3: TGCGCCAGCAGCCAAGAGTACAGGGCATCCACAGATACGCAGTATTTT. It codes for CASSQEYRASTDTQYF.

This clone was seen just once. This chain joins TRBV7-8 and TRBJ2-2; D is undetermined. V dropped 3 bases and J dropped 5 bases, with 10 bases sitting between them. Germline values: CDR1 SGHVS, CDR2 FQNEAQ. The CDR3 contains 14 residues. The CDR3 is CASSFRVGTGELFF. CDR3 bases: TGTGCCAGCAGCTTTCGGGTGGGGACCGGGGAGCTGTTTTTT. Full variable domain (missing parts from reference TRBV7-8 and TRBJ2-2): GAGVSQSPRYKVAKRGQDVALRCDPISGHVSLFWYQQALGQGPEFLTYFQNEAQLDKSGLPSDRFFAERPEGSVSTLKIQRTQQEDSAVYLCASSFRVGTGELFFGEGSRLTVL.

The chain joins TRBV11-2 to TRBJ2-1; 7 nucleotides align to TRBD1. This CDR3 spans 12 amino acids. The junction had 5 bases not matched to a gene; V was cut back by 5 bases and J by 10 bases. Germline CDR1 and CDR2: SGHAT and FQNNGV. CDR3 region: CASSQGGTEQFF. Here the CDR3 DNA reads TGTGCCAGCAGCCAAGGGGGCACGGAGCAGTTCTTC.

The rearrangement links TRBV28 to TRBJ2-4, with D hard to call. The CDR3 runs to 16 residues. Germline CDR1 is MDHEN and CDR2 is SYDVKM. V gave up 5 bases and J gave up 0 bases, with 14 bases separating them. CDR3 coding DNA: TGTGCCAGCAGTGTTGATACAGAACTAGCCAAAAACATTCAGTACTTC. It specifies CASSVDTELAKNIQYF. The full variable domain, completed using reference TRBV28 and TRBJ2-4, is DVKVTQSSRYLVKRTGEKVFLECVQDMDHENMFWYRQDPGLGLRLIYFSYDVKMKEKGDIPEGYSVSREKKERFSLILESASTNQTSMYLCASSVDTELAKNIQYFGAGTRLSVL.

Remarks on this clone: This sample also contains other DNA sequences that code for the same CDR3. This chain joins TRBV4-3 and TRBJ1-5; a weak D match, TRBD1 (6 bases). CDR1 and CDR2 (germline): LGHNA, YSLEER. The V gene lost 1 base and the J gene lost 2 bases, with 9 bases spanning the gap. This CDR3 spans 15 amino acids. As DNA, the CDR3 is TGCGCCAGCAGCCAAGGAACAGGGCGCAATCAGCCCCAGCATTTT. This translates into CASSQGTGRNQPQHF.

This clone was found once. The rearrangement uses TRBV28 and TRBJ1-5, with 7 bases that match TRBD1. The CDR3 has 18 residues. CDR1 MDHEN and CDR2 SYDVKM come from the germline V gene. J was trimmed by 3 bases and V by 2 bases; bases with no gene match: 13. The CDR3, as DNA: TGTGCCAGCAGTTTAGGATATACAGGGGCCTCTAACAATCAGCCCCAGCATTTT. This sequence encodes CASSLGYTGASNNQPQHF.

This sequence joins TRBV7-9 and TRBJ1-2, with unresolved D. There are 13 residues in the CDR3. V lost 5 bases and J 6 bases, leaving 13 bases between the germline ends. CDR1 and CDR2 (germline): SEHNR, FQNEAQ (reference sequence). CDR3 residues: CASSIWGSDGYTF. Written as DNA, the CDR3 is TGTGCCAGCAGCATCTGGGGATCGGATGGCTACACCTTC.